One T cell receptor (beta chain) is described in this entry. Its target is unknown. This sample is part of a study of T-cell memory formation after mild COVID-19. Study details: Clusters of TCRs were largely donor specific.

General study points: Mostly located in CM and EM were contracting CD4+ clones, with contracting CD8+ clones located in EMRA.

Germline V CDR1 and CDR2: SGHVS, FQNEAQ. Trimming removed 3 bases from V and 0 bases from J; junction bases left unmatched: 6. The CDR3 has 16 residues. It was 5'RACE with constant-segment primers that produced the TCR alpha and TCR beta cDNA libraries, which carried sample barcodes and UMIs. TCRdb analysed the 5' RACE reads with MiXCR anew, one entry per CDR3 protein. The profile shows tens of thousands of distinct CDR3 sequences, about 14% of them singletons. The clonotype comes from a man aged 18 to 35 who had mild COVID-19 (a few samples of this study predate the infection). Cell type and time point are not known. Sequenced: PBMCs or a T cell subset sorted from them (not recorded which). This rearrangement joins TRBV7-8 to TRBJ2-3; the match to TRBD2 covers 7 bases. The CDR3 DNA is TGTGCCAGCAGCTTTGCGGGGGAGGTTAGCACAGATACGCAGTATTTT. Its translation: CASSFAGEVSTDTQYF.